This TCR beta chain was recovered during a study of CD8+ T cells in alopecia areata. Germline V gives CDR1 SGHDT, CDR2 YYEEEE. Trimming left V 9 bases short and J 3 bases short, with 16 bases between. The CDR3 contains 13 residues. In alopecia areata patients, both lesional scalp punch biopsies and peripheral blood were collected. Sequencing used cDNA as its template, made by extracting RNA and reverse transcribing it. Only in-frame clones appear in the TCRdb table, and some are missing; sequencing was by immunoSEQ multiplex PCR. The sample includes tens of thousands of clones, about 40% of them seen just once. This clone was seen a few times.

The chain combines TRBV5-6 with TRBJ2-7; D possibly corresponds to TRBD1 (6 bases). The origin of this receptor is a human donor with alopecia areata. Source material: NKG2D-low CD8+ T cells sorted from blood. As DNA, the CDR3 is TGTGCCACCACGACAGGACGGGGCTACGAGCAGTACTTC. Protein: CATTTGRGYEQYF.